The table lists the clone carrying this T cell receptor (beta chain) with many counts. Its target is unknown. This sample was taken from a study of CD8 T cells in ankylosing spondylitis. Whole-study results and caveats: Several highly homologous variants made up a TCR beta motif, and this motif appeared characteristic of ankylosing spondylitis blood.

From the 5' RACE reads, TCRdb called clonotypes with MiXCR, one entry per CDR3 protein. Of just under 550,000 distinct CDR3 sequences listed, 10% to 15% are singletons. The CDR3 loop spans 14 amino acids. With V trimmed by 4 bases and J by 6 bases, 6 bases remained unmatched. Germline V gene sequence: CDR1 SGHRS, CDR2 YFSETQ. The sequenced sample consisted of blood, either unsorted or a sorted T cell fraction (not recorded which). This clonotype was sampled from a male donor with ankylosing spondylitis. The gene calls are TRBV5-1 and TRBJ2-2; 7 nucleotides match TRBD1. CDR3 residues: CASSTRQGPGELFF. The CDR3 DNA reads TGCGCCAGCAGCACAAGACAGGGCCCCGGGGAGCTGTTTTTT.